This paragraph reports one T cell receptor beta chain. The data originate from a study of blood T cell repertoires in COVID-19. Study-level background: The United States, Italy and Spain supplied acute and convalescent COVID-19 samples. In each case, the material was cDNA or gDNA derived from T cells, B-cell-depleted T cells, or PBMCs.

Germline CDR1 SQVTM, CDR2 ANQGSEA. Losses at the gene ends were 4 bases for V and 7 bases for J; bases not matched to a gene: 4. This CDR3 has 14 residues. The data were produced by immunoSEQ multiplex PCR, yet TCRdb's version contains in-frame clones alone and is incomplete. The table lists around 82,000 clones, 75% to 95% of them singletons. Sequenced material: peripheral blood. This clonotype was obtained from a human donor in a cohort sampled during active COVID-19. This chain links TRBV29-1 with TRBJ1-6; TRBD1 matches at 10 bases. This CDR3 reads CSVAEGQGNSPLHF. Here the CDR3 DNA reads TGCAGCGTTGCCGAGGGACAGGGGAATTCACCCCTCCACTTT.